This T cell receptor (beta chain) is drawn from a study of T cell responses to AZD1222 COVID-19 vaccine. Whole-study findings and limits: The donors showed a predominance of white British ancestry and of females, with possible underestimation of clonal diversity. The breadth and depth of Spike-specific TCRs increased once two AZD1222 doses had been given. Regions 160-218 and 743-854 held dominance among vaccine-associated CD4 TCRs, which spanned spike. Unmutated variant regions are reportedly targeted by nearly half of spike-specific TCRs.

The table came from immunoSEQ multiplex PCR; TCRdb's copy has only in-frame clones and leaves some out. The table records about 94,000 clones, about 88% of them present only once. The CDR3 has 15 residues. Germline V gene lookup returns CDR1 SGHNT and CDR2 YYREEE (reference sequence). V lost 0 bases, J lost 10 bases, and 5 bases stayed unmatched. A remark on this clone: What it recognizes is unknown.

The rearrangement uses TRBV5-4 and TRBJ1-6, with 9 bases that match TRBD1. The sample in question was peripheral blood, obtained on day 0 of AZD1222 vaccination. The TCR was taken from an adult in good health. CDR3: CASSLDRGRGSPLHF. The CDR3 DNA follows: TGTGCCAGCAGCTTGGACAGGGGGCGCGGATCACCCCTCCACTTT.